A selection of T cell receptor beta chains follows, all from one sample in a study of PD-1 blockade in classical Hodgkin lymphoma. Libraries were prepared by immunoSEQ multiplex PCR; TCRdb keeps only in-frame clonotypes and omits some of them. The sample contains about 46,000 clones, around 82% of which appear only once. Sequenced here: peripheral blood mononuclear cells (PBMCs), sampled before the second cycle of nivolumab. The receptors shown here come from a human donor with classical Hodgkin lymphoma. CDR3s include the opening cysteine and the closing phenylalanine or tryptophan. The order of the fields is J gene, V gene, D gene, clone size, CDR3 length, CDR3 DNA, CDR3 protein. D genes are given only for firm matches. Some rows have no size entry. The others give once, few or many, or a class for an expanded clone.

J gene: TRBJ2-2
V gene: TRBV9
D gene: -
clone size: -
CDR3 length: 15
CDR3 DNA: TGTGCCAGCAGCGTATTTCTCCAGAACACCGGGGAGCTGTTTTTT
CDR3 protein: CASSVFLQNTGELFF

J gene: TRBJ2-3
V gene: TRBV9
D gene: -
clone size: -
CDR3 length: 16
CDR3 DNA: TGTGCCAGCAACCCCTTGGGGACCGCGGGAACAGATACGCAGTATTTT
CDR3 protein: CASNPLGTAGTDTQYF

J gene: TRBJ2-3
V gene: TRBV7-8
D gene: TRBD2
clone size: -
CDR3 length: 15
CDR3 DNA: TGTGCCAGCAGCTTGGGGACTAGCGGGACGTATTCCCCCTTTTTT
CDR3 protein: CASSLGTSGTYSPFF

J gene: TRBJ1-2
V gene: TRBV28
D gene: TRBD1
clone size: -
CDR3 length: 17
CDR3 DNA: TGTGCCAGCAGTGGCCCGAGGTGGGACAGGGGGCAGGATGGCTACACCTTC
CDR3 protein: CASSGPRWDRGQDGYTF

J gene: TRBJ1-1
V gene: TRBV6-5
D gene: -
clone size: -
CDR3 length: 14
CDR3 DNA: TGTGCCAGCAGTGATTCGGGACCGAACACTGAAGCTTTCTTT
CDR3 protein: CASSDSGPNTEAFF

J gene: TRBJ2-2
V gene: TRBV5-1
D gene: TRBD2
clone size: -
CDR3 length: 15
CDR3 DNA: TGCGCCAGCAAAATGGCAGCGGGAGGGACCGGGGAGCTGTTTTTT
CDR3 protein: CASKMAAGGTGELFF

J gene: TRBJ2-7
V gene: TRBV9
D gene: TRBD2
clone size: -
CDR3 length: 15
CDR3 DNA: TGTGCCAGCAGTCCTGGTGGGCGGGGGAACTACGAGCAGTACTTC
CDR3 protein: CASSPGGRGNYEQYF

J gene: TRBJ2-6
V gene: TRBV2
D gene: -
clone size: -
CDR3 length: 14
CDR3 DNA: TGTGCCAGCAGCGAGTTAACTGGGGCCAACGTCCTGACTTTC
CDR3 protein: CASSELTGANVLTF

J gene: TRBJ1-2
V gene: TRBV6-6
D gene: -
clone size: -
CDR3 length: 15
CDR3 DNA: TGTGCCAGCAGTTACGGACAGAATTCTAACTATGGCTACACCTTC
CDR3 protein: CASSYGQNSNYGYTF

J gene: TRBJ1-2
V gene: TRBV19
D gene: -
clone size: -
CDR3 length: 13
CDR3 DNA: TGTGCCAGTAGCAGACCCGGTGGCTATGGCTACACCTTC
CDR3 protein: CASSRPGGYGYTF

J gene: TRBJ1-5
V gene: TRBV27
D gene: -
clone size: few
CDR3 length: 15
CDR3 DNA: TGTGCCAGCAGTACTGTCCCGTTGAGTAATCAGCCCCAGCATTTT
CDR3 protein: CASSTVPLSNQPQHF

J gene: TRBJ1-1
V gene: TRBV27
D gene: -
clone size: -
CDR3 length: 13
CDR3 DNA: TGTGCCAGCAGTAGGGTCACTAACACTGAAGCTTTCTTT
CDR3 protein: CASSRVTNTEAFF

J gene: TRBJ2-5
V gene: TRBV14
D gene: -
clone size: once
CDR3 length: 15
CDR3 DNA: TGTGCCAGCAGCCCTTCGACAGCTTACCAAGAGACCCAGTACTTC
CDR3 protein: CASSPSTAYQETQYF

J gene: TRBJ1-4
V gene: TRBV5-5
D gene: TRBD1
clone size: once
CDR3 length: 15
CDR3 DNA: TGTGCCAGCAGCTTGGGAACAGGGGTTAATGAAAAACTGTTTTTT
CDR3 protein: CASSLGTGVNEKLFF

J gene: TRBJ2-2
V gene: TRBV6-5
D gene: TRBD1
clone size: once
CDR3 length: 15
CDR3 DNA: TGTGCCAGCAGTTACGTGACAGGGGGCCCCGGGGAGCTGTTTTTT
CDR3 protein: CASSYVTGGPGELFF

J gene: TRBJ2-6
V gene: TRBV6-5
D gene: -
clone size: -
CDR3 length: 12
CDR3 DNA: TGTGCCAGCAGCTCTGGGGCCAACGTCCTGACTTTC
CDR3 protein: CASSSGANVLTF

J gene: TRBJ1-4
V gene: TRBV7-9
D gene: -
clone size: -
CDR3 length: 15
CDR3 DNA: TGTGCCAGCAGCTTAGTATCCGGGGGCAATGAAAAACTGTTTTTT
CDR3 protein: CASSLVSGGNEKLFF

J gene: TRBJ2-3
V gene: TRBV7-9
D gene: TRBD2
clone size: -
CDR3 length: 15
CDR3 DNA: TGTGCCAGCAGCTTAGGGACTAGCGGAACAGATACGCAGTATTTT
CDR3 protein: CASSLGTSGTDTQYF

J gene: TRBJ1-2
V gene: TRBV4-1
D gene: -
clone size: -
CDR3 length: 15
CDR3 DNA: TGCGCCAGCAGCCAGGCAGACAGCGCCGGCTATGGCTACACCTTC
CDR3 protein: CASSQADSAGYGYTF

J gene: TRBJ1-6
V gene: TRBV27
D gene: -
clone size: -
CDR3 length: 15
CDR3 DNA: TGTGCCAGCAGTTCGTCGGGTCTGGGCGGGTCACCCCTCCACTTT
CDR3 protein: CASSSSGLGGSPLHF

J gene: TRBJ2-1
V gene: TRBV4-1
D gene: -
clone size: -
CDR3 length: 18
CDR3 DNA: TGCGCCAGCAGCCAAGGAGCGATCGGGGGCCGCTCCTACAATGAGCAGTTCTTC
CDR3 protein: CASSQGAIGGRSYNEQFF

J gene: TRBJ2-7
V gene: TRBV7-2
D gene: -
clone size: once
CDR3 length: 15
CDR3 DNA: TGTGCCAGCAGCCCTGGTATACTAGTCGCCTACGAGCAGTACTTC
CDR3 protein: CASSPGILVAYEQYF

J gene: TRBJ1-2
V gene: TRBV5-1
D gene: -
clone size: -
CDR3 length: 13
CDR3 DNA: TGCGCCAGCAGCTTGGGGCAGAACTATGGCTACACCTTC
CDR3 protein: CASSLGQNYGYTF

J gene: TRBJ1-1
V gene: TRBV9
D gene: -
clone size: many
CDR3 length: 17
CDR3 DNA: TGTGCCAGCAGCGTAGAGGGGGACGTAACTCCGAACACTGAAGCTTTCTTT
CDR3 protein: CASSVEGDVTPNTEAFF